A selection of T cell receptor beta chains follows, all from one sample in a study of cytomegalovirus exposure and HLA in healthy donors. Assay: immunoSEQ multiplex PCR; the TCRdb copy retains only in-frame clones and omits some. Of 250,000 to 400,000 clones listed, roughly 86% were seen once; the top ten hold around 0.96%. The specimen was PBMCs. The source of these receptors is a man between 25 and 39 years old in good health and CMV-seronegative. The CDR3 runs from the conserved cysteine through the conserved F or W. D genes are given only for firm matches. Clone size appears in some rows only: once, few, many, or a class for an expanded clone.

v_gene	d_gene	j_gene	abundance	CDR3nt	CDR3aa
TRBV4-1	.	TRBJ1-4	.	TGCGCCAGCAGCCCCCGGTATGCTACAACTAATGAAAAACTGTTTTTT	CASSPRYATTNEKLFF
TRBV7-8	TRBD1	TRBJ1-5	.	TGTGCCAGCAGCCCCAGGGGGCGGGACAGGGGTCAGCCCCAGCATTTT	CASSPRGRDRGQPQHF
TRBV29-1	TRBD2	TRBJ2-6	.	TGCAGCGTTCTACTAGCGGGGGCCTCCTCTGGGGCCAACGTCCTGACTTTC	CSVLLAGASSGANVLTF
TRBV7-9	TRBD1	TRBJ1-6	.	TGTGCCAGCAGTACCCCCGGACAGGTGAATTCACCCCTCCACTTT	CASSTPGQVNSPLHF
TRBV9	.	TRBJ1-4	.	TGTGCCAGCAGCCCAAGCGCGGGCGCTAATGAAAAACTGTTTTTT	CASSPSAGANEKLFF
TRBV6-5	.	TRBJ1-2	.	TGTGCCAGCAGTTATAGGACACACGCTAACTATGGCTACACCTTC	CASSYRTHANYGYTF
TRBV27	TRBD1	TRBJ2-7	.	TGTGCCAGCAGCGACAGGGATTTTAACGAGCAGTACTTC	CASSDRDFNEQYF
TRBV13	.	TRBJ1-4	.	TGTGCCAGCAGCAGCGGGGAAAAACTGTTTTTT	CASSSGEKLFF
TRBV9	.	TRBJ1-1	once	TGTGCCAGCAGCGAGCGCGGGACGAACACTGAAGCTTTCTTT	CASSERGTNTEAFF
TRBV6-1	TRBD2	TRBJ2-7	.	TGTGCCAGCAGGGGGACTAGCGGGGGGCACTACGAGCAGTACTTC	CASRGTSGGHYEQYF
TRBV12-5	.	TRBJ1-5	few	TGTGCTATGGGGGGGGCAAATCAGCCCCAGCATTTT	CAMGGANQPQHF
TRBV10-3	TRBD1	TRBJ2-7	.	TGTGCCATCAGGGGTACAGGGGGCGCCTACGAGCAGTACTTC	CAIRGTGGAYEQYF
TRBV18	TRBD1	TRBJ1-1	once	TGTGCCAGCTCACCACTAGGACAGGGGGGCACTGAAGCTTTCTTT	CASSPLGQGGTEAFF
TRBV5-4	TRBD1	TRBJ1-4	.	TGTGCCAGTGGACAGGCGGGGAGAAAACTGTTTTTT	CASGQAGRKLFF
TRBV7-2	.	TRBJ1-2	.	TGTGCCAGCAGCCGACGGGACACCTCCTATGGCTACACCTTC	CASSRRDTSYGYTF
TRBV2	.	TRBJ2-2	.	TGTGCCAGCAGTGATTCGACGCTTGGGGGACAAATTAAGAACACCGGGGAGCTGTTTTTT	CASSDSTLGGQIKNTGELFF
TRBV6-5	TRBD2	TRBJ2-5	.	TGTGCCAGCAGTTATTGGGGGGGCCAAGAGACCCAGTACTTC	CASSYWGGQETQYF
TRBV4-2	TRBD1	TRBJ2-3	.	TGTGCCAGCAGCCCGGGACAGGGGGCAAGCACAGATACGCAGTATTTT	CASSPGQGASTDTQYF
TRBV29-1	TRBD1	TRBJ2-3	.	TGCAGCGTTGAAGAGAACAGGGGGGCCTTCACAGATACGCAGTATTTT	CSVEENRGAFTDTQYF
TRBV5-6	.	TRBJ1-1	.	TGTGCCAGCAGTCGTGGGCCAGGAGGGCACACTGAAGCTTTCTTT	CASSRGPGGHTEAFF
TRBV7-2	TRBD1	TRBJ1-6	.	TGTGCCAGCAGTCGGACAGGACATAATTCACCCCTCCACTTT	CASSRTGHNSPLHF
TRBV18	TRBD1	TRBJ1-1	.	TGTGCCAGCTCCTGGGGACAGGGGGGTAGAACTTCTGAAGCTTTCTTT	CASSWGQGGRTSEAFF
TRBV12-5	.	TRBJ2-2	.	TGTGCTAGTGGGGACACACGACGAGGCACCGGGGAGCTGTTTTTT	CASGDTRRGTGELFF
TRBV7-8	.	TRBJ1-1	.	TGTGCCAGCAGCTTAGTTTACGGGAGCACTGAAGCTTTCTTT	CASSLVYGSTEAFF
TRBV19	.	TRBJ2-5	.	TGTGCCAGTAGTGTCGACCAAGAGACCCAGTACTTC	CASSVDQETQYF
TRBV5-4	TRBD1	TRBJ1-2	.	TGTGCCAGCAGCTTGGGGTCAGGGGGGCCAGGCTATGGCTACACCTTC	CASSLGSGGPGYGYTF
TRBV23-1	TRBD2	TRBJ2-4	many	TGCGCCAGCAGTCAGGCCGGGGGGGCCAAAAACATTCAGTACTTC	CASSQAGGAKNIQYF
TRBV5-1	TRBD1	TRBJ2-7	.	TGCGCCAGCAGCTTGCCGCCAGGGGGCTCGGACGAGCAGTACTTC	CASSLPPGGSDEQYF
TRBV12-5	.	TRBJ2-2	.	TGTGCTAGTGGCCTAGAGGGTCCGGGGGAGCTGTTTTTT	CASGLEGPGELFF
TRBV29-1	.	TRBJ1-3	once	TGCAGCGTTCGGACCGGGACACAAGGAAACACCATATATTTT	CSVRTGTQGNTIYF
TRBV19	TRBD1	TRBJ1-5	.	TGTGCCAGTAGTACCCTCCAACGACAGGGGGGGTTCAGTCAGCCCCAGCATTTT	CASSTLQRQGGFSQPQHF
TRBV4-3	.	TRBJ1-1	.	TGCGCCAGCAGCCAAACCAGGGTAGACAGGGAAGCTTTCTTT	CASSQTRVDREAFF
TRBV12-2	.	TRBJ2-7	.	TGTGCAAGTCGCTTTTCCCCCCGCGAGCAGTACTTC	CASRFSPREQYF
TRBV27	.	TRBJ2-7	.	TGTGCCAGCAGTCCAGGACAGTCGACCTACGAGCAGTACTTC	CASSPGQSTYEQYF
TRBV5-6	TRBD2	TRBJ2-3	.	TGTGCCAGCAGCTCGGGACTAGCGGGGGGCACAGATACGCAGTATTTT	CASSSGLAGGTDTQYF
TRBV29-1	.	TRBJ1-3	.	TGCAGCGTTGATGAGGAAAGGGGAGGCTCTGGAAACACCATATATTTT	CSVDEERGGSGNTIYF
TRBV18	TRBD1	TRBJ1-5	.	TGTGCCAGCTCCCCAGACAGGGGGAAGGGCAATCAGCCCCAGCATTTT	CASSPDRGKGNQPQHF
TRBV9	TRBD1	TRBJ2-7	.	TGTGCCAGCAGCAAACGACAGGGCCTGGAGCAGTACTTC	CASSKRQGLEQYF
TRBV27	.	TRBJ1-1	.	TGTGCCAGCAGTTTAAGAGGGAACACTGAAGCTTTCTTT	CASSLRGNTEAFF
TRBV11-2	.	TRBJ1-6	.	TGTGCCAGCAGCTTACAGAACTCCTATAATTCACCCCTCCACTTT	CASSLQNSYNSPLHF
TRBV5-6	.	TRBJ1-6	.	TGTGCCAGCAGAGAGACACACCGAACTAATTCACCCCTCCACTTT	CASRETHRTNSPLHF
TRBV7-9	TRBD1	TRBJ1-1	.	TGTGCCAGCAGCACGGGACAGATGAACACTGAAGCTTTCTTT	CASSTGQMNTEAFF
TRBV7-8	.	TRBJ1-6	.	TGTGCCAGCAGCCCTAGACAGGCGAGGAATTCACCCCTCCACTTT	CASSPRQARNSPLHF
TRBV6-5	TRBD1	TRBJ2-7	.	TGTGCCAGCAGTTACTCGGGACAGGGTTCTGGGGAGCAGTACTTC	CASSYSGQGSGEQYF
TRBV5-6	.	TRBJ2-3	once	TGTGCCAGCAGCTTGCCGGGTGCTCGGAGCATGGTAGATACGCAGTATTTT	CASSLPGARSMVDTQYF
TRBV4-1	TRBD2	TRBJ2-3	few	TGCGCCAGCAGCCAAGCTACTAGCGAGGCAGATACGCAGTATTTT	CASSQATSEADTQYF
TRBV7-6	TRBD1	TRBJ1-4	.	TGTGCCAGCAGCTTAATATCCGGGACAGGGGATGGTCTGAGTGAAAAACTGTTTTTT	CASSLISGTGDGLSEKLFF
TRBV5-1	TRBD2	TRBJ2-5	.	TGCGCCAGCAGCCCCTCAAGGGGACTAGCGGGGGGGCAAGAGACCCAGTACTTC	CASSPSRGLAGGQETQYF